These 9 T cell receptor beta chains share one sample of origin, sequenced in a study of radiotherapy plus CTLA-4 blockade in lung cancer. Clones were read by immunoSEQ multiplex PCR, and TCRdb kept only the in-frame ones, dropping some. The repertoire holds more than 55,000 clones, with about 80% as singletons. The starting material was peripheral blood, obtained from a patient treated with radiotherapy plus ipilimumab. These receptors originate from a human donor with non-small cell lung cancer who had a partial response to radiotherapy plus ipilimumab.

The rearrangement joins TRBV16 to TRBJ1-3; unclear D gene. CDR3 size: 16 residues. The V gene lost 1 base and the J gene lost 0 bases, with 10 bases spanning the gap. In germline, CDR1 is KGHSY, CDR2 FQNENV. The chain's CDR3 is CASSQFASSSGNTIYF. Here the CDR3 DNA reads TGTGCCAGCAGCCAATTCGCCTCGAGCTCTGGAAACACCATATATTTT.

The V gene is TRBV11-2, the J gene TRBJ1-5; 7 bases are shared with TRBD1. V shed 2 bases, J shed 3 bases, and the junction held 4 bases outside the gene matches. This CDR3 has 15 residues. The V gene's germline CDR1 is SGHAT and CDR2 FQNNGV. The CDR3 sequence: CASSLTTGVNQPQHF. CDR3 DNA: TGTGCCAGCAGCTTAACAACAGGGGTCAATCAGCCCCAGCATTTT.

The genes are TRBV29-1 and TRBJ2-3, with 9 bases identical to TRBD1. Per the germline V gene, CDR1 is SQVTM and CDR2 is ANQGSEA. Trimming removed 7 bases from V and 3 bases from J; junction bases left unmatched: 8. This CDR3 has 14 residues. In DNA, the CDR3 is TGCAGCGAAAAGGACAGGGGTGGAACAGATACGCAGTATTTT. This sequence encodes CSEKDRGGTDTQYF.

The CDR3 here is CASTPSGPTEAFF. CDR3 DNA sequence: TGCGCCAGCACCCCAAGTGGGCCCACTGAAGCTTTCTTT. The V and J genes are TRBV5-1 and TRBJ1-1; D unclear. The CDR3 spans 13 residues. Germline CDR1 SGHRS, CDR2 YFSETQ. Trimming stripped 6 bases from V and 4 bases from J, with 13 bases between.

The rearrangement uses TRBV7-8 and TRBJ2-5; 12 bases fit TRBD2. The CDR3 covers 16 residues. Germline CDR1 and CDR2: SGHVS and FQNEAQ. V was clipped by 1 base and J by 3 bases; unmatched bases: 3. This CDR3 reads CASSLVLAGGEETQYF. In DNA form, the CDR3 reads TGTGCCAGCAGCTTAGTTCTAGCGGGGGGGGAAGAGACCCAGTACTTC.

J is TRBJ1-1 and V is TRBV5-6; D gene unclear. Germline V gene sequence: CDR1 SGHDT, CDR2 YYEEEE. The CDR3 extends over 13 amino acids. Trimming pared 0 bases from V and 4 bases from J, leaving 7 bases between. The CDR3 is CASSLALPTEAFF. The CDR3 DNA sequence: TGTGCCAGCAGCTTGGCCCTCCCCACTGAAGCTTTCTTT.

This clone was counted a few times. V gene TRBV6-5 combines with J gene TRBJ2-5; D unresolved. This CDR3 spans 14 amino acids. The V gene's germline CDR1 is MNHEY and CDR2 SVGAGI. V was trimmed by 0 bases and J by 4 bases, leaving 9 bases between them. The CDR3 spells CASSYSFTGETQYF. The CDR3 region has the DNA TGTGCCAGCAGTTACTCGTTCACGGGAGAGACCCAGTACTTC.

This clone was seen a handful of times. The gene calls are TRBV7-9 and TRBJ2-7, with 8 bases identical to TRBD1. CDR1 is SEHNR and CDR2 is FQNEAQ in the germline V gene (reference sequence). CDR3 length equals 15 residues. V was clipped by 3 bases and J by 4 bases; unmatched bases: 8. The CDR3 nucleotides are TGTGCCAGCAGCTTGTGGACAGGGCGAGGGTACGAGCAGTACTTC. This codes for CASSLWTGRGYEQYF.

Written as DNA, the CDR3 is TGCAGCGTTATAACAGGGGGCTACAATGAGCAGTTCTTC. Its protein is CSVITGGYNEQFF. The chain uses TRBV29-1 and TRBJ2-1, with 8 bases lining up with TRBD1. In germline, CDR1 is SQVTM, CDR2 ANQGSEA. Losses at the gene ends were 5 bases for V and 3 bases for J; bases not matched to a gene: 3. The CDR3 extends over 13 amino acids.